The 13 T cell receptor beta chains below all came from one sample that was sequenced in a study of blood T cells in healthy people across ages. Through a sample-barcoded 5' primer and a J-beta primer mix, a second PCR was run for about 6 to 11 cycles. MiXCR was run by TCRdb on the 5' RACE reads, yielding one entry per CDR3 protein. The table lists 600,000 to 850,000 distinct CDR3 sequences, more than 20% of them singletons. These sequences were also reported in another study, on T cells of mothers and their children.

Specimen: blood. These receptor sequences come from a boy aged 5-17 years in good health.

Of note for this clonotype: One junction end disagrees with the germline gene, perhaps due to a read error. This rearrangement joins TRBV6-5 to TRBJ2-7, with D possibly TRBD1 on 5 matching bases. CDR3 size: 13 residues. Germline V gives CDR1 MNHEY, CDR2 SVGAGI. DNA for the CDR3: TGTGCCAGCAGTTACGGTCAGGGCTACGTGCAGTACTTC. Translated: CASSYGQGYVQYF.

The J gene is TRBJ2-1, the V gene TRBV7-9, with 7 bases matching TRBD1. Germline V gives CDR1 SEHNR, CDR2 FQNEAQ (reference sequence). V was clipped by 8 bases and J by 3 bases; unmatched bases: 7. The CDR3 loop spans 14 amino acids. In nucleotides, the CDR3 is TGTGCCAGCGCCACCGGGACAGACTACAATGAGCAGTTCTTC. Translation gives CASATGTDYNEQFF. Full variable domain (missing parts from reference TRBV7-9 and TRBJ2-1): DTGVSQNPRHKITKRGQNVTFRCDPISEHNRLYWYRQTLGQGPEFLTYFQNEAQLEKSRLLSDRFSAERPKGSFSTLEIQRTEQGDSAMYLCASATGTDYNEQFFGPGTRLTVL.

This clonotype was detected only once. The gene calls are TRBV6-2 or TRBV6-3 and TRBJ1-1, with D perhaps matching TRBD1 (5 bases). CDR3 length: 19 amino acids. V lost 2 bases and J 3 bases, leaving 25 bases between the germline ends. Germline assignment: CDR1 MNHEY and CDR2 SVGEGT. Written as DNA, the CDR3 is TGTGCCAGCAGTTACAGTGTGGGACGGAACCTCCCGGGGGACACTGAAGCTTTCTTT. Protein product: CASSYSVGRNLPGDTEAFF.

The chain recombines TRBV5-1 with TRBJ2-5, with D unresolved. Germline-derived CDR1 and CDR2 are SGHRS and YFSETQ. Deletions cut 4 bases from V and 4 bases from J, with 17 bases between. This CDR3 comprises 15 residues. In DNA, the CDR3 is TGCGCCAGCAGCCCCACCCCTAGGGCCCCAGAGACCCAGTACTTC. The encoded protein is CASSPTPRAPETQYF. Based on the CDR3 plus reference TRBV5-1 and TRBJ2-5, the full variable domain is KAGVTQTPRYLIKTRGQQVTLSCSPISGHRSVSWYQQTPGQGLQFLFEYFSETQRNKGNFPGRFSGRQFSNSRSEMNVSTLELGDSALYLCASSPTPRAPETQYFGPGTRLLVL.

V usage is TRBV2 and J usage is TRBJ2-5; 12 bases are a match to TRBD2. The assigned J gene may be wrong: the sequence end matches TRBJ2-1 better. Per germline, CDR1 SNHLY and CDR2 FYNNEI. The CDR3 totals 15 residues. This chain's CDR3 is CASNALAGGLNEQFF. In nucleotides, the CDR3 is TGTGCCAGCAACGCCCTAGCGGGGGGGCTAAATGAGCAGTTCTTC.

The chain joins TRBV6-5 to TRBJ2-5, with 7 bases fitting TRBD2. V dropped 0 bases and J dropped 7; count of bases not matched to a gene: 5. The CDR3 runs to 14 residues. Germline V gene lookup returns CDR1 MNHEY and CDR2 SVGAGI. CDR3 coding DNA: TGTGCCAGCAGTTACTCGGGGGGGTCGGGGACCCAGTACTTC. Its translation is CASSYSGGSGTQYF.

The gene calls are TRBV29-1 and TRBJ2-1; 8 bases agree with TRBD2. Trimming cost V 5 bases and J 4 bases; bases outside gene matches: 10. CDR1 and CDR2 (germline): SQVTM, ANQGSEA. The CDR3 is 15 residues long. CDR3 sequence (DNA): TGCAGCGTTCCAGGGACGCTAGCGGGTTACAATGAGCAGTTCTTC. Translation gives CSVPGTLAGYNEQFF.

The rearrangement links TRBV20-1 to TRBJ2-7, with D perhaps assigned TRBD1 or TRBD2 (5 bases each). This CDR3 has 14 amino acids. V was cut by 3 bases and J by 2 bases, with 14 bases left in between. Germline lookup yields CDR1 DFQATT and CDR2 SNEGSKA (reference sequence). CDR3 in DNA: TGCAGTGCTAGGGACTCCGAAGGGGCCTACGAGCAGTACTTC. Residues: CSARDSEGAYEQYF.

This clonotype was observed a few times. V usage is TRBV7-2 and J usage is TRBJ2-2; perhaps D is TRBD1 or TRBD2 (5 bases each). Germline values: CDR1 SGHTA, CDR2 FQGNSA. The CDR3 covers 17 residues. The V end was cut by 1 base, the J end by 4 bases, with 16 bases between. CDR3 DNA: TGTGCCAGCAGCTTAGATCCGGGGCGAATTTTCACCGGGGAGCTGTTTTTT. Protein product: CASSLDPGRIFTGELFF.

Regarding this clonotype: A junction boundary mismatches the germline segment, possibly from a read error. This chain joins TRBV20-1 and TRBJ2-1; D is undetermined. This CDR3 comprises 11 residues. Looked up from germline, CDR1 is DFQATT and CDR2 is SNEGSKA (reference sequence). CDR3: CSARGTPGEYF. In DNA, the CDR3 is TGCAGTGCTAGAGGGACCCCAGGAGAGTACTTC.

J is TRBJ2-5 and V is TRBV12-5, with 9 nucleotides matching TRBD1. Trimming removed 3 bases from V and 7 bases from J; junction bases left unmatched: 18. The CDR3 runs to 18 residues. Germline-derived CDR1 and CDR2 are LGHNT and FRNRAP. CDR3 sequence: CASGFGTAPGQGSSTQYF. As DNA, the CDR3 is TGTGCTAGTGGTTTTGGCACAGCGCCGGGACAGGGTTCATCGACCCAGTACTTC. Drawing the rest from reference TRBV12-5 and TRBJ2-5, the complete variable domain is DARVTQTPRHKVTEMGQEVTMRCQPILGHNTVFWYRQTMMQGLELLAYFRNRAPLDDSGMPKDRFSAEMPDATLATLKIQPSEPRDSAVYFCASGFGTAPGQGSSTQYFGPGTRLLVL.

This chain connects TRBV4-1 to TRBJ1-1; D may be TRBD1 (6 bases). V lost 5 bases to trimming and J lost 4 bases, with 23 bases between them. CDR1 and CDR2 from the germline V gene are MGHRA and YSYEKL. The CDR3 spans 17 residues. CDR3 sequence reads: CASSKIDRPRRGTEAFF. The DNA for the CDR3 is TGCGCCAGCAGCAAGATCGACAGGCCCAGACGTGGCACTGAAGCTTTCTTT.

In this sample, this clonotype turned up once. V gene TRBV3-1 combines with J gene TRBJ2-7, with 8 bases matching TRBD1. V trimming: 0 bases; J trimming: 4 bases; junction bases outside the gene matches: 8. This CDR3 spans 16 amino acids. Germline-derived CDR1 and CDR2 are LGHDT and YNNKEL (reference sequence). The CDR3 nucleotides read TGTGCCAGCAGCCAAGAGGTGACAGGGGCTCAATACGAGCAGTACTTC. The encoded protein is CASSQEVTGAQYEQYF.